This TCR beta chain was recovered during a study of T cell responses to AZD1222 COVID-19 vaccine. Regarding this clone: The antigen is unknown.

Germline V lookup: CDR1 PRHDT, CDR2 FYEKMQ (reference sequence). This CDR3 is 13 amino acids long. V shed 6 bases and J shed 0 bases, with 6 bases lying between them. Profiling relied on immunoSEQ multiplex PCR, and the TCRdb table lists in-frame clones only, not all of them. The sample shows approximately 150,000 clones, 80% to 95% of them seen only once. General study results and limits: At 160-218 and 743-854, vaccine-associated CD4 TCRs were dominant, and they spanned spike.

The specimen comprised peripheral blood, sampled on day 0 of AZD1222 vaccination. The origin of this receptor is an adult in good health. The chain is built from TRBV13 and TRBJ1-3; a weak D match, TRBD1 (5 bases). CDR3 in DNA: TGTGCCAGCAGGGGGCCCTCTGGAAACACCATATATTTT. This translates into CASRGPSGNTIYF.